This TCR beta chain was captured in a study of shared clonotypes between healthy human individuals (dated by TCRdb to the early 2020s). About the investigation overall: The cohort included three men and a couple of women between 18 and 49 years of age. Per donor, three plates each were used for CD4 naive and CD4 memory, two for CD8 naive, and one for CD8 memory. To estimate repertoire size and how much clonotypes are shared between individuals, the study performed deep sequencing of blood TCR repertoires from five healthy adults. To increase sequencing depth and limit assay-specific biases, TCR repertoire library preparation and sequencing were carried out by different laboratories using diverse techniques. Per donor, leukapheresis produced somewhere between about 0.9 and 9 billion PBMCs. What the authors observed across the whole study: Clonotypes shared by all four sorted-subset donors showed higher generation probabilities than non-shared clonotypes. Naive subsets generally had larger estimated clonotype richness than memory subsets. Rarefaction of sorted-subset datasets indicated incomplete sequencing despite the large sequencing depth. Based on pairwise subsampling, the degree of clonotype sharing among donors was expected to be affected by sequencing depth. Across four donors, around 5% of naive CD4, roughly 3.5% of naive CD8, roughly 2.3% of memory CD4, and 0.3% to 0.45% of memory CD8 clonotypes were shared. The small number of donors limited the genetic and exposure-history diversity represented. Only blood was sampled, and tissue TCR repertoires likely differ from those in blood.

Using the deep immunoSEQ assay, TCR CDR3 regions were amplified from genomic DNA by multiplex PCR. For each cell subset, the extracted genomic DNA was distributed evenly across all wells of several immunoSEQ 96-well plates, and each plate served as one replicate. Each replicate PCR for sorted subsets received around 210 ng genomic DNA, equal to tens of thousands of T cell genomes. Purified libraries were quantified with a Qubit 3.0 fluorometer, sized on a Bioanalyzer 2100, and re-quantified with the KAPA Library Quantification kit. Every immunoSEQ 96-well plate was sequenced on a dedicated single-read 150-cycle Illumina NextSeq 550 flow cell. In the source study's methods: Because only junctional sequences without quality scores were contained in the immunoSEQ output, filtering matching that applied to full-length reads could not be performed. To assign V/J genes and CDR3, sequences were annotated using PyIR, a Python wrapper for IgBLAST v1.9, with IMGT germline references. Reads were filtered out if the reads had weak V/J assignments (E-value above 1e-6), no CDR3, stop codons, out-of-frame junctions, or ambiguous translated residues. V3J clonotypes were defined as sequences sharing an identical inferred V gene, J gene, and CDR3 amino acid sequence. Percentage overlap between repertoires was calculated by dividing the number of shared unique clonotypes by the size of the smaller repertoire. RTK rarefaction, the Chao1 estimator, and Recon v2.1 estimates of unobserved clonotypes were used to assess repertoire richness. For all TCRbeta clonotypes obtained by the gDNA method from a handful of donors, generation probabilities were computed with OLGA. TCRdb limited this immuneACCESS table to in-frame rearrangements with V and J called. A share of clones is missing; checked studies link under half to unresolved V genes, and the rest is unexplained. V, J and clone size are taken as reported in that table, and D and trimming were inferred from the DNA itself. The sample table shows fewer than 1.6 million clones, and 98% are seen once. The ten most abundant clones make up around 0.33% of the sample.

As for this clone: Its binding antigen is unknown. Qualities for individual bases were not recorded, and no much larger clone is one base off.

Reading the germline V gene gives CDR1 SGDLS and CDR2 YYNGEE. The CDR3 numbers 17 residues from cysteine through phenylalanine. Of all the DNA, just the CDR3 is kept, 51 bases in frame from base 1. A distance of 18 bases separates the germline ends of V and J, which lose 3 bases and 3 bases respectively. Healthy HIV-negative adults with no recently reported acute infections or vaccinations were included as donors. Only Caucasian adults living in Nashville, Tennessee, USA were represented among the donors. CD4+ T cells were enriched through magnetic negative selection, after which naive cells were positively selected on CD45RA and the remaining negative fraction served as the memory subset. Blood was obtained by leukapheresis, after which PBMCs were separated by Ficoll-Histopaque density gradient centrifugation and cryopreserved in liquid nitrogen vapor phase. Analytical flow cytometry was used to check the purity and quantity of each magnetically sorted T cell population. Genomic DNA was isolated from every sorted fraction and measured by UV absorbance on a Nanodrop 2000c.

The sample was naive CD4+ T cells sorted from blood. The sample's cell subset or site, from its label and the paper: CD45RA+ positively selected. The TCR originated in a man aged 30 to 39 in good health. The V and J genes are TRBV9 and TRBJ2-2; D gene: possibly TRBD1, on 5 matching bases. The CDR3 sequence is CASSAGSLDPYTGELFF. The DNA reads TGTGCCAGCAGCGCAGGGTCCTTAGACCCATACACCGGGGAGCTGTTTTTT.